This T cell receptor (beta chain) was identified in a study of CD4 T cells in relation to SARS-CoV-2 and coronaviruses. Study context: The HLA restriction of the shared crossreactive spike epitopes was mapped. The study, taken as a whole, reports: Each donor contributed either pre-pandemic or post-infection samples, not both. Monoreactive clones expanded significantly more to SARS-CoV-2 than crossreactive clones did.

Here immunoSEQ multiplex PCR was the method, and the copy in TCRdb shows in-frame clones only, minus some. The top ten hold about 2.5% of the sample, which has tens of thousands of clones, 77% seen once. About this clone: The antigen remains unidentified.

In germline, CDR1 is SGHNT, CDR2 YENEEA. The CDR3 sequence is 15 residues long. Between the trimmed V and J ends, which lost 5 bases and 0 bases, there was a span of 14 bases. Sequenced material: memory CD4+ T cells from PBMCs, cultured in vitro. V and J are TRBV11-3 and TRBJ2-7; maybe TRBD2 (6 bases). The clonotype was recovered from an adult with COVID-19. CDR3 nucleotide sequence: TGTGCCAGCAGCCTCAGTAGCGGAAGCTCCTACGAGCAGTACTTC. Translation: CASSLSSGSSYEQYF.